What follows are 8 T cell receptor beta chains derived from one specimen sequenced in a study of T-cell reconstitution after alpha-beta-depleted transplantation in children. Researchers prepared the TCRbeta library using unique molecular identifiers, the study reports. TCRdb re-called the PCR reads with MiXCR, one entry per CDR3 protein. The top ten clones hold over 2% of a sample with 450,000 to 600,000 distinct CDR3 sequences, around 13% of them seen once. Material: PBMCs, mostly from graft donor cells, obtained 360 days after TCRalphabeta/CD19-depleted stem cell transplant. Every receptor here comes from a male patient aged 5 to 17 who had a stem cell transplant for acute myeloid leukemia, so the T cells may come from the graft donor.

This clonotype was picked up a small number of times. The chain is built from TRBV29-1 and TRBJ2-4, with TRBD1 matching 10 bases. V lost 6 bases to trimming and J lost 8 bases; unmatched junction nucleotides: 25. The CDR3 contains 19 residues. CDR1 and CDR2 (germline): SQVTM, ANQGSEA. The chain's CDR3 is CSVRTIRQGAGLGIDIQYF. CDR3 nucleotide sequence: TGCAGCGTCCGGACGATTCGACAGGGGGCCGGGTTAGGCATAGACATTCAGTACTTC. Filled out from reference TRBV29-1 and TRBJ2-4, the complete variable domain reads SAVISQKPSRDICQRGTSLTIQCQVDSQVTMMFWYRQQPGQSLTLIATANQGSEATYESGFVIDKFPISRPNLTFSTLTVSNMSPEDSSIYLCSVRTIRQGAGLGIDIQYFGAGTRLSVL.

The chain combines TRBV20-1 with TRBJ2-7, with 8 bases lining up with TRBD1. The CDR3 extends over 11 amino acids. From germline, CDR1 is DFQATT and CDR2 SNEGSKA (reference sequence). The junction had 3 bases not matched to a gene; V was cut back by 6 bases and J by 5 bases. In DNA, the CDR3 is TGCAGTGCATCACAGGGGGACGAGCAGTACTTC. It encodes CSASQGDEQYF.

The chain joins TRBV20-1 to TRBJ1-6; no definite D call. The germline V gene has CDR1 DFQATT and CDR2 SNEGSKA (reference sequence). Trimming removed 3 bases from V and 13 bases from J, with 13 bases in between. There are 12 residues in the CDR3. The CDR3 region has the DNA TGCAGTGCTAGTTGGGCCGAAGGTCCCCTCCACTTT. Amino acids: CSASWAEGPLHF.

This clonotype was picked up many times. The CDR3 spells CSATGGIILGDTGELFF. In nucleotides, the CDR3 is TGCAGCGCCACAGGGGGCATTATTTTGGGAGACACCGGGGAGCTGTTTTTT. V usage is TRBV29-1 and J usage is TRBJ2-2; TRBD1 agrees at 9 bases. Germline-derived CDR1 and CDR2 are SQVTM and ANQGSEA. The V gene end was trimmed by 7 bases and the J gene end by 3 bases; junction bases not matched to a gene: 15. The CDR3 is made up of 17 amino acids.

The genes are TRBV7-6 and TRBJ2-6; the D call may be TRBD1 or TRBD2 (5 bases each). The V and J ends lost 3 bases and 0 bases respectively, with 12 bases between them. Looked up from germline, CDR1 is SGHVS and CDR2 is FNYEAQ. CDR3 length: 17 amino acids. The CDR3 bases are TGTGCCAGCAGCTTGGGACCCCCAAACTCTGGGGCCAACGTCCTGACTTTC. This translates into CASSLGPPNSGANVLTF.

At least ten counts were recorded for this clonotype. V usage is TRBV20-1 and J usage is TRBJ2-7; D not resolved. The length of the CDR3 is 12 residues. With 6 bases removed from V and 3 bases from J, the gap between germline ends came to 12 bases. Germline V gene data show CDR1 as DFQATT and CDR2 as SNEGSKA (reference sequence). As DNA, the CDR3 is TGCAGTGCCTCGGGCTCGTTCTACGAGCAGTACTTC. Translated: CSASGSFYEQYF.

The chain uses TRBV5-1 and TRBJ2-7; D ambiguous. Per the germline V gene, CDR1 is SGHRS and CDR2 is YFSETQ. CDR3 size: 18 residues. The V and J ends lost 0 bases and 3 bases respectively, with 22 bases between them. The CDR3 here is CASSLGSALSRVGYEQYF. CDR3 sequence (DNA): TGCGCCAGCAGCTTGGGATCCGCGTTATCCCGGGTAGGCTACGAGCAGTACTTC.

This clonotype was observed a few times. The CDR3 is CASSLVTDTLNTEAFF. The CDR3 nucleotides read TGTGCCAGCAGCTTAGTCACCGATACCTTGAACACTGAAGCTTTCTTT. The chain is built from TRBV7-6 and TRBJ1-1; D remains ambiguous. Trimming pared 1 base from V and 0 bases from J, leaving 12 bases between. CDR3 length equals 16 residues. Germline V gives CDR1 SGHVS, CDR2 FNYEAQ.